One TCR beta chain is described in this entry. Germline CDR1 is MDHEN and CDR2 is SYDVKM. V was pared by 5 bases and J by 1 base, with 14 bases between. The CDR3 covers 15 residues. The investigators made TCR beta cDNA from 400 to 550 ng total RNA, using a constant-region primer. Researchers made the TCR beta libraries by running three nested multiplex PCR rounds with slightly modified ARM-PCR. A C-beta reverse primer and TRBV1-TRBV30 forward primers served in each of the first two PCR rounds, at about 10 cycles apiece. TCRdb re-called the multiplex PCR reads with MiXCR, one entry per CDR3 protein. The sample consists of approximately 100,000 distinct CDR3 sequences, around two thirds of them appearing once. From unsorted bulk tissue weighing roughly 17-32 mg, DNA and RNA were co-extracted. Chronic HBV infection was present, with no prior treatment. This sample was included in a study of tumor-infiltrating lymphocytes in primary liver carcinoma. Background on the study: Subjects consisted of male and female patients aged 30 to 69 years.

This clonotype was sampled from a woman aged 60 to 75 with primary liver carcinoma and hepatitis B virus infection. This sequence joins TRBV28 and TRBJ1-1; D gene ambiguous. The sample comprised liver tumor tissue from sampling region 2. Subset of the sample: tumor region T2, inferior pole. The CDR3 is CASSRVGTENTEAFF. The CDR3 nucleotides read TGTGCCAGCAGTCGGGTCGGAACAGAGAACACTGAAGCTTTCTTT.